Below, 27 T cell receptor beta chains from the same sample are listed, as sequenced in a study of control samples from healthy donors and cancer patients. Only in-frame clones appear in the TCRdb table, and some are missing; sequencing was by immunoSEQ multiplex PCR. The table has 110,000 to 150,000 clones, about 85% seen once. Sequenced sample: blood. These TCRs come from a woman aged 25 to 45 in good health.

The rearrangement joins TRBV6-5 to TRBJ2-2; 9 bases fit TRBD1. Germline trimming cut 3 bases from V and 9 bases from J; bases unmatched to any gene: 8. CDR1 MNHEY and CDR2 SVGAGI come from the germline V gene. The CDR3 totals 15 residues. CDR3 sequence reads: CASSYSDRGNWELFF. The CDR3 DNA sequence: TGTGCCAGCAGTTATTCGGACAGGGGAAATTGGGAGCTGTTTTTT.

The chain links TRBV7-8 to TRBJ2-3; no reliable D call. The germline V gene encodes CDR1 SGHVS and CDR2 FQNEAQ. V was pared by 2 bases and J by 0 bases, with 9 bases between. This CDR3 spans 15 amino acids. CDR3 in DNA: TGTGCCAGCAGCTTAATGGTGTTGAGCACAGATACGCAGTATTTT. It specifies CASSLMVLSTDTQYF.

This sequence joins TRBV4-1 and TRBJ2-1; perhaps TRBD2 as D (6 bases). The CDR3 contains 18 residues. Germline V lookup: CDR1 MGHRA, CDR2 YSYEKL. V shed 0 bases and J shed 0 bases, with 15 bases lying between them. DNA for the CDR3: TGCGCCAGCAGCCAAGATGCCTGGGGGACTGTCTCCTACAATGAGCAGTTCTTC. Its protein product is CASSQDAWGTVSYNEQFF.

V and J are TRBV3-1 (or the pseudogene TRBV3-2) and TRBJ2-1; 10 positions agree with TRBD2. The V and J ends lost 5 bases and 6 bases, in that order; junction bases with no gene match: 10. Germline CDR1 LGHDT, CDR2 YNNKEL (reference sequence). The CDR3 contains 16 residues. Here the CDR3 DNA reads TGTGCCAGCAGCGCCTATAGCGGGAGGTACTCCAATGAGCAGTTCTTC. Amino acids: CASSAYSGRYSNEQFF.

The gene calls are TRBV3-1 (or the pseudogene TRBV3-2) and TRBJ2-7; no firm D call. V was clipped by 1 base and J by 6 bases, with 4 bases between them. This CDR3 spans 11 amino acids. The germline gives CDR1 LGHDT, CDR2 YNNKEL (reference sequence). CDR3 region: CASSQASEQYF. DNA for the CDR3: TGTGCCAGCAGCCAAGCCTCCGAGCAGTACTTC.

J is TRBJ1-1 and V is TRBV3-1 (or the pseudogene TRBV3-2), with D perhaps matching TRBD1 (5 bases). This CDR3 comprises 14 residues. Germline V gene data show CDR1 as LGHDT and CDR2 as YNNKEL (reference sequence). Between the trimmed V and J ends, which lost 3 bases and 5 bases, there was a span of 13 bases. Here the CDR3 DNA reads TGTGCCAGCAGCCAGGCAGGGAGGCGGACTGAAGCTTTCTTT. Protein sequence: CASSQAGRRTEAFF.

The genes are TRBV19 and TRBJ1-1, with 11 bases aligning to TRBD1. CDR3 size: 17 residues. Looked up from germline, CDR1 is LNHDA and CDR2 is SQIVND (reference sequence). V shed 3 bases and J 0 bases; nucleotides not matched to a gene: 6. In DNA, the CDR3 is TGTGCCAGTAGTATCCTCGGACAGGGGGCAATGAACACTGAAGCTTTCTTT. The encoded protein is CASSILGQGAMNTEAFF.

The count of this clone is one. This sequence joins TRBV9 and TRBJ1-5, with TRBD1 identical over 8 bases. Trimming at V came to 4 bases and at J to 0 bases, leaving 12 bases not matched to a gene. The CDR3 extends over 18 amino acids. Germline-derived CDR1 and CDR2 are SGDLS and YYNGEE. This chain's CDR3 is CASSKPGQDPSSNQPQHF. The CDR3 region has the DNA TGTGCCAGCAGCAAACCGGGACAGGATCCTAGTAGCAATCAGCCCCAGCATTTT.

Notes on this clone: A read error may produce the germline difference seen at one junction end. The rearrangement joins TRBV23-1 to TRBJ2-7; no clear D. TRBV23-1 is noted as an ORF with a role that remains uncertain. This CDR3 has 11 residues. The CDR3 DNA reads as TGCGCCAGCAGCCACCTGAGATTTAAATTCTTC. Encoded protein: CASSHLRFKFF.

The gene calls are TRBV29-1 and TRBJ1-1; D is unresolved. Looked up from germline, CDR1 is SQVTM and CDR2 is ANQGSEA. CDR3 length: 13 residues. V lost 5 bases and J lost 1, with 11 bases in between. In DNA, the CDR3 is TGCAGCGTTTGTGAGGCAGCGAACACTGAAGCTTTCTTT. As protein: CSVCEAANTEAFF. Together with reference TRBV29-1 and TRBJ1-1, the CDR3 gives the full variable domain: SAVISQKPSRDICQRGTSLTIQCQVDSQVTMMFWYRQQPGQSLTLIATANQGSEATYESGFVIDKFPISRPNLTFSTLTVSNMSPEDSSIYLCSVCEAANTEAFFGQGTRLTVV.

This clone was observed a few times. The chain combines TRBV11-2 with TRBJ1-4; 8 bases agree with TRBD1. The CDR3 consists of 15 residues. Germline CDR1 SGHAT, CDR2 FQNNGV. Trimming cost V 4 bases and J 6 bases; bases outside gene matches: 7. The CDR3 spells CASSSTGGGYEKLFF. The CDR3 region has the DNA TGTGCCAGCAGCTCCACAGGGGGAGGGTATGAAAAACTGTTTTTT.

Points on this clone: The junction and the germline gene differ at one end; a read error may be behind it. The chain combines TRBV6-5 with TRBJ2-1, with a weak D call TRBD1 (5 bases). This CDR3 comprises 15 residues. Germline V gene lookup returns CDR1 MNHEY and CDR2 SVGAGI. CDR3 sequence: CASSDSPDTYNEQFF. DNA for the CDR3: TGTGCCAGCAGTGACTCCCCGGACACCTACAATGAGCAGTTCTTC.

In this sample, this clone turned up a few times. The chain couples TRBV19 to TRBJ2-2; D remains unclear. CDR1 and CDR2 from the germline V gene are LNHDA and SQIVND (reference sequence). V gave up 6 bases and J gave up 7 bases, with 12 bases separating them. This CDR3 spans 13 amino acids. The CDR3 nucleotides read TGTGCCAGTAGAACGGTTTACCACGGGGAGCTGTTTTTT. Translated, it gives CASRTVYHGELFF.

The chain uses TRBV19 and TRBJ2-3; TRBD2 aligns across 8 bases. The CDR3 contains 15 residues. Unmatched junction bases numbered 6, after V lost 5 bases and J lost 2 bases. Germline CDR1 reads LNHDA; CDR2 reads SQIVND (reference sequence). The CDR3 loop reads CASSLTGGDTDTQYF. CDR3 sequence (DNA): TGTGCCAGTAGTCTTACCGGGGGGGACACAGATACGCAGTATTTT.

This clone was counted a single time. This chain links TRBV4-1 with TRBJ2-3; D could derive from TRBD1 or TRBD2 (5 bases each). Germline-derived CDR1 and CDR2 are MGHRA and YSYEKL. Trimming stripped 4 bases from V and 5 bases from J, with 13 bases between. This CDR3 spans 14 amino acids. The CDR3 coding sequence is TGCGCCAGCAGCCTCCGGGACGGTGGAGATACGCAGTATTTT. Protein: CASSLRDGGDTQYF.

This clone was counted a few times. The chain carries TRBV6-5 and TRBJ1-4; 11 bases map to TRBD1. V trimming: 6 bases; J trimming: 5 bases; junction bases outside the gene matches: 2. Germline V gene sequence: CDR1 MNHEY, CDR2 SVGAGI. The CDR3 covers 14 residues. CDR3 sequence (DNA): TGTGCCAGCAGGAGGGACAGGGGGAATGAAAAACTGTTTTTT. Its translation: CASRRDRGNEKLFF.

This sequence joins TRBV19 and TRBJ2-7, with TRBD2 matching 7 bases. Germline assignment: CDR1 LNHDA and CDR2 SQIVND (reference sequence). The CDR3 is 16 amino acids. Germline trimming cut 3 bases from V and 1 base from J; bases unmatched to any gene: 9. Here the CDR3 reads CASSISGTLPSYEQYF. CDR3 nucleotide sequence: TGTGCCAGTAGTATCAGCGGGACCCTACCGTCCTACGAGCAGTACTTC.

The chain uses TRBV5-1 and TRBJ2-1; the D gene is possibly TRBD2 (7 bases). This CDR3 has 15 residues. Trimming left V 0 bases short and J 6 bases short, with 13 bases between. Germline V gene sequence: CDR1 SGHRS, CDR2 YFSETQ. CDR3 DNA sequence: TGCGCCAGCAGCTTGGGGGCAGGGGAGGGCAATGAGCAGTTCTTC. Protein: CASSLGAGEGNEQFF.

The chain employs TRBV27 and TRBJ1-5; TRBD1 aligns across 8 bases. J lost 7 bases, V lost 0 bases, and 5 bases had no gene match. CDR3 length equals 15 residues. CDR1 and CDR2 from the germline V gene are MNHEY and SMNVEV (reference sequence). The chain's CDR3 is CASSLSGTGQQPQHF. The CDR3 bases are TGTGCCAGCAGTTTATCTGGGACAGGCCAACAGCCCCAGCATTTT.

The V call is TRBV7-8, the J call TRBJ2-7, with D tentatively TRBD1 (6 bases). Deletions cut 5 bases from V and 1 base from J, with 15 bases between. Germline-derived CDR1 and CDR2 are SGHVS and FQNEAQ. The CDR3 extends over 15 amino acids. CDR3 sequence: CASSPRTDASYEQYF. The CDR3 nucleotides read TGTGCCAGCAGCCCGAGGACAGATGCGTCCTACGAGCAGTACTTC. Full variable domain (remainder filled in from reference TRBV7-8 and TRBJ2-7): GAGVSQSPRYKVAKRGQDVALRCDPISGHVSLFWYQQALGQGPEFLTYFQNEAQLDKSGLPSDRFFAERPEGSVSTLKIQRTQQEDSAVYLCASSPRTDASYEQYFGPGTRLTVT.

The J gene is TRBJ1-1, the V gene TRBV5-5; unclear D gene. Germline CDR1 reads SGHKS; CDR2 reads YYEKEE (reference sequence). The CDR3 consists of 14 residues. The germline V and J ends were trimmed by 0 bases and 4 bases, with 10 bases remaining between them. Here the CDR3 reads CASSLAGFATEAFF. The CDR3 region has the DNA TGTGCCAGCAGCTTGGCGGGGTTTGCCACTGAAGCTTTCTTT.

This clone was detected only once. The gene calls are TRBV3-1 (or the pseudogene TRBV3-2) and TRBJ1-6, with D possibly TRBD1 on 5 matching bases. Germline CDR1 reads LGHDT; CDR2 reads YNNKEL (reference sequence). The CDR3 covers 18 residues. V lost 1 base and J lost 5, with 18 bases in between. The DNA of the CDR3 is TGTGCCAGCAGCCAAGGAGGTGGGGCCGCCGTCCATAATTCACCCCTCCACTTT. Residues: CASSQGGGAAVHNSPLHF.

In the case of this clone: The sample has other DNA sequences that encode this CDR3 too. The gene calls are TRBV28 and TRBJ1-1, with D uncertain. Trimming left V 3 bases short and J 3 bases short, with 5 bases between. Germline CDR1 reads MDHEN; CDR2 reads SYDVKM. This CDR3 comprises 12 residues. This CDR3 reads CASSLTYTEAFF. CDR3 nucleotide sequence: TGTGCCAGCAGTTTGACTTACACTGAAGCTTTCTTT.

V gene TRBV5-1 combines with J gene TRBJ1-3, with D possibly being TRBD1 (6 bases). This CDR3 has 14 residues. V was shortened by 7 bases and J by 2 bases, with 13 bases between the two germline ends. The germline CDR1 and CDR2 sequences are SGHRS and YFSETQ. CDR3 loop: CASSTGSAGNTIYF. The CDR3 DNA follows: TGCGCCAGCTCCACAGGGAGTGCTGGAAACACCATATATTTT.

The J gene is TRBJ2-5, the V gene TRBV5-1, with 8 bases matching TRBD2. The CDR3 is 16 amino acids. The J segment lost 5 bases and the V segment lost 4 bases, leaving 13 bases of the junction unmatched. In germline, CDR1 is SGHRS, CDR2 YFSETQ. The CDR3 nucleotides read TGCGCCAGCAGCACCCCCCTAGCGGGTGGGGAGGAGACCCAGTACTTC. It codes for CASSTPLAGGEETQYF.

The rearrangement links TRBV7-9 to TRBJ1-1; 10 bases are a match to TRBD1. Trimming removed 3 bases from V and 3 bases from J; junction bases left unmatched: 7. CDR3 length equals 16 residues. Per the germline V gene, CDR1 is SEHNR and CDR2 is FQNEAQ (reference sequence). As DNA, the CDR3 is TGTGCCAGCAGCTTCGGGACAGGGGCTTTTGACACTGAAGCTTTCTTT. Amino acids: CASSFGTGAFDTEAFF.

This chain links TRBV30 with TRBJ1-1; D is ambiguous. Germline CDR1 and CDR2: GTSNPN and SVGIG (reference sequence). This CDR3 is 14 amino acids long. Deletions cut 0 bases from V and 4 bases from J, with 12 bases between. The CDR3 here is CAWSVPPLGTEAFF. The CDR3 region has the DNA TGTGCCTGGAGTGTTCCCCCCCTAGGCACTGAAGCTTTCTTT.